This paragraph covers one T cell receptor beta chain sequence. Original handling: Amplifying reference gene primers gave estimates of nucleated cell counts. Profiled with immunoSEQ multiplex PCR; TCRdb holds only in-frame clones, not every one. V and J calls and clone size come straight from that table; D and trimming were deduced from the DNA. This table holds 90,000 to 100,000 clones, approximately 81% found once. CDR1 and CDR2 from the germline V gene are GTSNPN and SVGIG (reference sequence). The CDR3 loop spans 13 amino acids. Trimming took off 2 bases at V and 4 bases at J, with 11 bases between the two ends. This sample was included in a study of blood T cell repertoires in COVID-19. Across the whole study: Collection of acute and convalescent COVID-19 samples took place in the United States, Italy and Spain. Nucleic acid was either cDNA or gDNA, and it came from T cells, B-cell-depleted T cells, or PBMCs.

The sequencing input was peripheral blood. The V gene is TRBV30, the J gene TRBJ1-1; no firm D call. The source is a man between 60 and 75 years old with acute or convalescent COVID-19. The chain's CDR3 is CAWSRETGTEAFF. Written as DNA, the CDR3 is TGTGCCTGGAGTAGGGAGACGGGCACTGAAGCTTTCTTT. The variable domain in full, with the rest retrieved from reference TRBV30 and TRBJ1-1, is SQTIHQWPATLVQPVGSPLSLECTVEGTSNPNLYWYRQAAGRGLQLLFYSVGIGQISSEVPQNLSASRPQDRQFILSSKKLLLSDSGFYLCAWSRETGTEAFFGQGTRLTVV.